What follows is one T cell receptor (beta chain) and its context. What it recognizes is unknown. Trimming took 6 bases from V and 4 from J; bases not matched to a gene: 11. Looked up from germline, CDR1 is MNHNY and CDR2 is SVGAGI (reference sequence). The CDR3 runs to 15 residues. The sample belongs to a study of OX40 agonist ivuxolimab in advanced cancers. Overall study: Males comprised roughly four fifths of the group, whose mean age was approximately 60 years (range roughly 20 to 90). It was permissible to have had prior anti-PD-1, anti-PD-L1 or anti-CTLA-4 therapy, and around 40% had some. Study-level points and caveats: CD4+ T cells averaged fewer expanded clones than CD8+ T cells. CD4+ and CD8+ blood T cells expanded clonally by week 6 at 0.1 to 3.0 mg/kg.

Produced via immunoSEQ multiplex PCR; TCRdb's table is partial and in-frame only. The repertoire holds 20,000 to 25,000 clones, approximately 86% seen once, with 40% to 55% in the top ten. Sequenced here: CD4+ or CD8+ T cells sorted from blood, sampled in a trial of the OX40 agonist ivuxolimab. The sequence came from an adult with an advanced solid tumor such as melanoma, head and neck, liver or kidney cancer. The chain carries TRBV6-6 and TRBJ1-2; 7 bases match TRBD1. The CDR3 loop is CASSQRDSSTYGYTF. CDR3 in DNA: TGTGCCAGCAGCCAGAGGGACAGTTCAACCTATGGCTACACCTTC.